The 31 T cell receptor beta chains listed next were all sequenced from one sample in a study of T cell responses to AZD1222 COVID-19 vaccine. Generated by immunoSEQ multiplex PCR, the TCRdb table keeps only in-frame clones and is missing some. This sample yields roughly 120,000 clones, of which more than 75% are seen a single time; about 1.2% belongs to the top ten. Specimen: peripheral blood, collected on day 0 of AZD1222 vaccination. The receptor source for this set is an adult in good health.

The chain recombines TRBV7-9 with TRBJ1-3; D ambiguous. Germline loops: CDR1 SEHNR, CDR2 FQNEAQ (reference sequence). V was shortened by 1 base and J by 0 bases, with 7 bases between the two germline ends. The CDR3 loop spans 15 amino acids. The CDR3 nucleotides are TGTGCCAGCAGCTTAGTTCGGAACTCTGGAAACACCATATATTTT. This codes for CASSLVRNSGNTIYF.

The chain is built from TRBV2 and TRBJ2-5; D is unresolved. CDR3 length equals 13 residues. Trimming took off 6 bases at V and 5 bases at J, with 13 bases between the two ends. CDR1 is SNHLY, CDR2 FYNNEI, per germline. The CDR3 nucleotides are TGTGCCAGCAGCAGGACCTTGAGGGAGACCCAGTACTTC. Translation: CASSRTLRETQYF.

Only one count was recorded for this clone. This sequence joins TRBV27 and TRBJ1-1; D is ambiguous. The ends were cut back, 6 bases at V and 0 bases at J, with 17 bases in the middle. CDR1 MNHEY and CDR2 SMNVEV come from the germline V gene (reference sequence). This CDR3 has 16 residues. In DNA form, the CDR3 reads TGTGCCAGCAGCTCATCAAGGACGATGCTGAACACTGAAGCTTTCTTT. This codes for CASSSSRTMLNTEAFF.

This clone turned up a few times. The rearrangement links TRBV7-9 to TRBJ2-7, with D perhaps assigned TRBD1 or TRBD2 (7 bases each). Trimming took 3 bases from V and 6 from J, leaving 18 bases between them. The CDR3 has 15 residues. CDR1 is SEHNR and CDR2 is FQNEAQ in the germline V gene (reference sequence). As DNA, the CDR3 is TGTGCCAGCAGCTTGGAGACAGGGAGGGGAGGCGAGCAGTACTTC. Protein: CASSLETGRGGEQYF. Complete variable domain (other parts from reference TRBV7-9 and TRBJ2-7): DTGVSQNPRHKITKRGQNVTFRCDPISEHNRLYWYRQTLGQGPEFLTYFQNEAQLEKSRLLSDRFSAERPKGSFSTLEIQRTEQGDSAMYLCASSLETGRGGEQYFGPGTRLTVT.

This clone occurred a few times. The chain links TRBV7-9 to TRBJ2-7; 10 nucleotides line up with TRBD1. V lost 4 bases to trimming and J lost 7 bases; unmatched junction nucleotides: 7. The CDR3 runs 14 residues. CDR1 SEHNR and CDR2 FQNEAQ come from the germline V gene (reference sequence). The CDR3 protein is CASSSPGQGREQYF. CDR3 nucleotides: TGTGCCAGCAGCTCACCGGGACAGGGGAGGGAGCAGTACTTC.

The chain carries TRBV15 and TRBJ1-5; 7 bases fit TRBD1. The CDR3 is made up of 13 amino acids. V was pared by 7 bases and J by 2 bases, with 2 bases of the junction left unmatched. Germline V CDR1 and CDR2: LNHNV, YYDKDF (reference sequence). CDR3 protein: CATTGGRNQPQHF. The CDR3 DNA reads as TGTGCCACCACAGGGGGACGCAATCAGCCCCAGCATTTT.

This clone was detected once. The CDR3 bases are TGTGCCAGCAGCTTAGAAGGTCGGGGGGCGAGCAATCAGCCCCAGCATTTT. Protein: CASSLEGRGASNQPQHF. The chain recombines TRBV7-9 with TRBJ1-5; TRBD1 might be the D (6 bases). This CDR3 comprises 17 residues. The V gene's germline CDR1 is SEHNR and CDR2 FQNEAQ (reference sequence). V dropped 1 base and J dropped 1 base, with 14 bases sitting between them.

The chain uses TRBV27 and TRBJ2-2; D is perhaps TRBD1 (7 bases). Per the germline V gene, CDR1 is MNHEY and CDR2 is SMNVEV (reference sequence). Trimming stripped 4 bases from V and 1 base from J, with 22 bases between. This CDR3 is built from 19 residues. For the CDR3, the DNA is TGTGCCAGCAGTTCCTTTATTGGTAGCAGGGGGGTGAACACCGGGGAGCTGTTTTTT. Translated, it gives CASSSFIGSRGVNTGELFF.

This clone was counted a single time. V and J are TRBV7-2 and TRBJ1-2, with a tentative D call TRBD1 (5 bases). This CDR3 region has 14 residues. The V and J ends lost 5 bases and 8 bases respectively, with 18 bases between them. In germline, CDR1 is SGHTA, CDR2 FQGNSA. Here the CDR3 reads CASSPVRDVSGYTF. CDR3 nucleotides: TGTGCCAGCAGCCCCGTCCGGGACGTATCGGGCTACACCTTC.

The chain recombines TRBV3-1 (or the pseudogene TRBV3-2) with TRBJ1-3, with D unclear. Trimming took off 4 bases at V and 1 base at J, with 8 bases between the two ends. The CDR3 spans 14 residues. Germline V gene data show CDR1 as LGHDT and CDR2 as YNNKEL (reference sequence). The CDR3 DNA follows: TGTGCCAGCAGCCCCTACGGTTCTGGAAACACCATATATTTT. Encoded protein: CASSPYGSGNTIYF.

The chain recombines TRBV7-9 with TRBJ1-1; 11 bases map to TRBD1. The length of the CDR3 is 15 residues. Germline V lookup: CDR1 SEHNR, CDR2 FQNEAQ (reference sequence). Trimming removed 4 bases from V and 5 bases from J; junction bases left unmatched: 6. The CDR3 sequence: CASSSWGTGGTEAFF. In nucleotides, the CDR3 is TGTGCCAGCAGCTCGTGGGGGACAGGGGGAACTGAAGCTTTCTTT.

This clone was picked up a small number of times. This chain joins TRBV6-5 and TRBJ1-5, with a weak D call TRBD1 (5 bases). Germline CDR1 reads MNHEY; CDR2 reads SVGAGI. The length of the CDR3 is 14 residues. The V and J ends lost 6 bases and 0 bases respectively, with 9 bases between them. CDR3 residues: CASSSGNSNQPQHF. The CDR3 region has the DNA TGTGCCAGCAGCTCAGGGAATAGCAATCAGCCCCAGCATTTT.

The rearrangement uses TRBV3-1 (or the pseudogene TRBV3-2) and TRBJ1-6; 7 nucleotides align to TRBD1. CDR1 is LGHDT, CDR2 YNNKEL, per germline (reference sequence). The trim removed 4 bases at V and 6 bases at J, leaving 6 bases unmatched. The CDR3 covers 15 residues. The CDR3 DNA follows: TGTGCCAGCAGCCTCGGACAGGCGATTAATTCACCCCTCCACTTT. Protein sequence: CASSLGQAINSPLHF.

The chain has TRBV3-1 (or the pseudogene TRBV3-2) and TRBJ2-7, with 8 bases that match TRBD1. The length of the CDR3 is 14 residues. Trimming removed 7 bases from V and 3 bases from J; junction bases left unmatched: 8. The germline CDR1 and CDR2 sequences are LGHDT and YNNKEL (reference sequence). The DNA for the CDR3 is TGTGCCAGCACCACCGGGACAGGTCACTACGAGCAGTACTTC. As protein: CASTTGTGHYEQYF.

This sequence joins TRBV5-4 and TRBJ1-1; TRBD1 agrees at 9 bases. CDR1 SGHNT and CDR2 YYREEE come from the germline V gene (reference sequence). V shed 4 bases, J shed 4 bases, and the junction held 8 bases outside the gene matches. The CDR3 runs 15 residues. CDR3 nucleotides: TGTGCCAGCAGCGTCAACAGGGGGCTGGGCACTGAAGCTTTCTTT. This codes for CASSVNRGLGTEAFF.

The rearrangement uses TRBV7-2 and TRBJ2-1; 7 bases line up with TRBD1. The germline V gene has CDR1 SGHTA and CDR2 FQGNSA. The CDR3 spans 15 residues. V shed 5 bases and J 6 bases; nucleotides not matched to a gene: 10. As DNA, the CDR3 is TGTGCCAGCAGCCCTGACAGGGAAGAAGGCAATGAGCAGTTCTTC. The encoded protein is CASSPDREEGNEQFF.

The chain couples TRBV6-2 or TRBV6-3 to TRBJ2-5; the D gene is possibly TRBD1 (6 bases). Germline V gene sequence: CDR1 MNHEY, CDR2 SVGEGT. The CDR3 is 15 residues long. V dropped 4 bases and J dropped 5 bases, with 17 bases sitting between them. The CDR3 DNA reads TGTGCCAGCAGTTCCCACTTTTGGGGGCTGGAGACCCAGTACTTC. Amino acid sequence: CASSSHFWGLETQYF.

This chain uses TRBV11-2 with TRBJ2-1; 11 bases fit TRBD2. Germline loops: CDR1 SGHAT, CDR2 FQNNGV. There are 17 residues in the CDR3. V lost 0 bases and J lost 4; bases outside the gene matches: 5. The CDR3 here is CASSLDLAGGLYNEQFF. DNA of the CDR3: TGTGCCAGCAGCTTAGATCTAGCGGGGGGCCTTTACAATGAGCAGTTCTTC.

The chain is built from TRBV5-1 and TRBJ1-5; TRBD1 matches at 7 bases. Germline V gene lookup returns CDR1 SGHRS and CDR2 YFSETQ. The CDR3 loop spans 15 amino acids. Losses at the gene ends were 1 base for V and 5 bases for J; bases not matched to a gene: 6. The CDR3 here is CASSLWGQNDQPQHF. The DNA of the CDR3 is TGCGCCAGCAGCTTGTGGGGACAGAATGATCAGCCCCAGCATTTT.

The rearrangement uses TRBV4-2 and TRBJ1-1; D gene unclear. V was cut by 1 base and J by 0 bases, with 15 bases left in between. This CDR3 spans 17 amino acids. Germline CDR1 LGHNA, CDR2 YNFKEQ. The CDR3 loop is CASSQGRPNPMNTEAFF. CDR3 DNA: TGTGCCAGCAGCCAAGGCCGTCCGAACCCCATGAACACTGAAGCTTTCTTT.

J is TRBJ1-4 and V is TRBV18; perhaps TRBD1 as D (6 bases). The ends were cut back, 0 bases at V and 1 base at J, with 6 bases in the middle. CDR3 length: 15 amino acids. In germline, CDR1 is KGHSH, CDR2 LQKENI. As DNA, the CDR3 is TGTGCCAGCTCACCACCGGGACAAACTAATGAAAAACTGTTTTTT. It is translated as CASSPPGQTNEKLFF.

The chain combines TRBV27 with TRBJ1-6; D is undetermined. Trimming took 2 bases from V and 5 from J, leaving 7 bases between them. The CDR3 is made up of 14 amino acids. CDR1 and CDR2 from the germline V gene are MNHEY and SMNVEV (reference sequence). The CDR3 sequence: CASSLKGNNSPLHF. The CDR3 bases are TGTGCCAGCAGTTTAAAAGGGAATAATTCACCCCTCCACTTT.

The V and J genes are TRBV5-4 and TRBJ1-6, with 7 bases matching TRBD1. CDR1 and CDR2 from the germline V gene are SGHNT and YYREEE (reference sequence). There are 16 residues in the CDR3. J gave up 7 bases and V 3 bases, and 10 bases lay outside the gene matches. DNA for the CDR3: TGTGCCAGCAGCTCATGGCCCGGAGGGGGCAATTCACCCCTCCACTTT. Its translation: CASSSWPGGGNSPLHF.

The J gene is TRBJ2-7, the V gene TRBV20-1; no clear D. V was trimmed by 5 bases and J by 4 bases, leaving 9 bases between them. Looked up from germline, CDR1 is DFQATT and CDR2 is SNEGSKA (reference sequence). This CDR3 spans 11 amino acids. The CDR3 nucleotides are TGCAGTGCTTTACACTTGTACGAGCAGTACTTC. Translating it yields CSALHLYEQYF.

The rearrangement uses TRBV4-2 and TRBJ2-7; TRBD2 aligns across 9 bases. The CDR3 contains 14 residues. Germline V lookup: CDR1 LGHNA, CDR2 YNFKEQ. With V trimmed by 5 bases and J by 6 bases, 8 bases remained unmatched. This CDR3 reads CASSAGLAIPEQYF. In DNA, the CDR3 is TGTGCCAGCAGCGCCGGACTAGCGATCCCCGAGCAGTACTTC.

This chain connects TRBV20-1 to TRBJ2-7; 7 bases are a match to TRBD2. V shed 6 bases and J 7 bases; nucleotides not matched to a gene: 3. Germline V gene data show CDR1 as DFQATT and CDR2 as SNEGSKA (reference sequence). The CDR3 sequence is 10 residues long. CDR3 sequence: CSAPGREQYF. The DNA of the CDR3 is TGCAGTGCGCCCGGGAGGGAGCAGTACTTC.

This chain uses TRBV5-1 with TRBJ1-2, with 7 positions matching TRBD1. This CDR3 has 14 amino acids. The trim removed 3 bases at V and 4 bases at J, leaving 6 bases unmatched. Germline lookup yields CDR1 SGHRS and CDR2 YFSETQ. CDR3 sequence reads: CASSSGQPLYGYTF. The CDR3 DNA is TGCGCCAGCAGCTCGGGACAGCCCCTCTATGGCTACACCTTC.

Here the CDR3 DNA reads TGTGCCAGCAGTCGAGGGACAGCAAACAATCAGCCCCAGCATTTT. This encodes CASSRGTANNQPQHF. This chain uses TRBV3-1 (or the pseudogene TRBV3-2) with TRBJ1-5, with TRBD1 identical over 7 bases. The CDR3 totals 15 residues. Germline values: CDR1 LGHDT, CDR2 YNNKEL (reference sequence). V was clipped by 6 bases and J by 3 bases; unmatched bases: 8.

The chain joins TRBV19 to TRBJ1-2, with 8 bases that match TRBD1. Germline CDR1 LNHDA, CDR2 SQIVND (reference sequence). With V trimmed by 6 bases and J by 3 bases, 6 bases remained unmatched. CDR3 length: 14 amino acids. The CDR3 region is CASSPDRVDYGYTF. The CDR3 DNA reads as TGTGCCAGTAGCCCGGACAGGGTTGACTATGGCTACACCTTC.

The table lists this clone with a count of one. This chain joins TRBV3-1 (or the pseudogene TRBV3-2) and TRBJ2-3, with D possibly matching TRBD2 (6 bases). The CDR3 loop spans 16 amino acids. Germline CDR1 is LGHDT and CDR2 is YNNKEL (reference sequence). The V gene lost 0 bases and the J gene lost 0 bases, with 10 bases spanning the gap. Here the CDR3 reads CASSQDSAGSTDTQYF. The CDR3 nucleotides read TGTGCCAGCAGCCAAGATTCAGCGGGCAGCACAGATACGCAGTATTTT.

The CDR3 DNA sequence: TGTGCCAGCAGCGTACAGGGGGAGACCCAGTACTTC. Translating it yields CASSVQGETQYF. This chain uses TRBV7-7 with TRBJ2-5; 7 positions match TRBD1. Germline values: CDR1 SSHAT, CDR2 FNYEAQ (reference sequence). V lost 5 bases and J lost 5; bases outside the gene matches: 2. CDR3 size: 12 residues.